This T cell receptor beta chain stems from a study of blood T cell repertoires in COVID-19. Study at large: Sites in the United States, Italy and Spain provided acute and convalescent COVID-19 samples. T cells, B-cell-depleted T cells, or PBMCs supplied cDNA or gDNA.

V was clipped by 0 bases and J by 6 bases, with 13 bases between them. This CDR3 is built from 15 residues. CDR1 is SGHRS and CDR2 is YFSETQ in the germline V gene. Under the authors' procedure: Reference gene primers were amplified, and this amplification served to estimate nucleated cell counts. This table comes from immunoSEQ multiplex PCR, and its TCRdb copy is limited to in-frame clones, with some not included. The DNA was the basis for D and trimming; V, J and clone size are from that table. The sample lists 300,000 or so clones, 80% to 90% occurring once. V is TRBV5-1 and J is TRBJ2-1; D might be TRBD2 (6 bases). Input material: peripheral blood. This receptor was obtained from a man aged 50-60 years with active or convalescent COVID-19. The CDR3, as DNA: TGCGCCAGCAGCTTGGGATGGGCGGGAAGCAATGAGCAGTTCTTC. Translated: CASSLGWAGSNEQFF. The full variable domain, completed using reference TRBV5-1 and TRBJ2-1, is KAGVTQTPRYLIKTRGQQVTLSCSPISGHRSVSWYQQTPGQGLQFLFEYFSETQRNKGNFPGRFSGRQFSNSRSEMNVSTLELGDSALYLCASSLGWAGSNEQFFGPGTRLTVL.